This T cell receptor (beta chain) emerged from a study of T cell changes during pregnancy in multiple sclerosis. Assay used: immunoSEQ multiplex PCR; TCRdb lists only in-frame clones, some missing. The sample shows tens of thousands of clones, 85% to 95% of them seen only once. The germline V gene encodes CDR1 MRHNA and CDR2 SNTAGT. The CDR3 is 14 residues long. Trimming left V 2 bases short and J 8 bases short, with 13 bases between. This sequence was found in a female donor with multiple sclerosis, enrolled in a pregnancy study. The chain joins TRBV6-4 to TRBJ2-1; the D gene is possibly TRBD2 (6 bases). Source: peripheral blood, taken after pregnancy. The CDR3 nucleotides read TGTGCCAGCAGTGACCCCCGGGGCGGGGATGAGCAGTTCTTC. Translated: CASSDPRGGDEQFF.